One sample yielded the 7 T cell receptor beta chains listed below, sequenced in a study of blood T cell repertoires in COVID-19. The table came from immunoSEQ multiplex PCR; TCRdb's copy has only in-frame clones and leaves some out. Altogether approximately 450,000 clones are present, 80% to 90% being singletons, with the ten largest covering roughly 1.1%. Sequenced sample: PBMCs or T cells enriched from blood (not recorded which). Receptors originate from a man aged 25 to 40 who had recovered from COVID-19.

Concerning this clone itself: The sample contains more than one DNA sequence encoding this CDR3. This sequence joins TRBV19 and TRBJ2-7; 10 bases match TRBD1. Per the germline V gene, CDR1 is LNHDA and CDR2 is SQIVND (reference sequence). The CDR3 runs to 13 residues. V lost 6 bases, J lost 3 bases, and 2 bases stayed unmatched. As DNA, the CDR3 is TGTGCCAGTAGCCGGGACAGGGGCTACGAGCAGTACTTC. As protein: CASSRDRGYEQYF.

This clone has just a few counts. The rearrangement links TRBV3-1 (or the pseudogene TRBV3-2) to TRBJ2-1; D might be TRBD1 (5 bases). CDR1 and CDR2 from the germline V gene are LGHDT and YNNKEL (reference sequence). The CDR3 length is 15 residues. V gave up 11 bases and J gave up 2 bases, with 19 bases separating them. The CDR3 DNA sequence: TGTGCCTCCTCCTGGTCAGGGTACACCTACAATGAGCAGTTCTTC. It codes for CASSWSGYTYNEQFF.

This chain links TRBV10-3 with TRBJ1-1, with a tentative D call TRBD1 (6 bases). The CDR3 is 13 amino acids. Trimming removed 2 bases from V and 7 bases from J, with 11 bases in between. Germline CDR1 is ENHRY and CDR2 is SYGVKD. The CDR3 region is CAISERGAGEAFF. CDR3 nucleotides: TGTGCCATCAGTGAGCGGGGGGCCGGTGAAGCTTTCTTT.

Comment on this clone: This sample also contains other DNA sequences that code for the same CDR3. V usage is TRBV28 and J usage is TRBJ2-7, with TRBD1 identical over 7 bases. Germline V gene sequence: CDR1 MDHEN, CDR2 SYDVKM. The CDR3 runs 13 residues. Trimming took 6 bases from V and 2 from J; bases not matched to a gene: 4. The CDR3 region has the DNA TGTGCCAGCAGAGAGACAGGGCCCTACGAGCAGTACTTC. It specifies CASRETGPYEQYF.

The chain employs TRBV27 and TRBJ2-1, with 13 bases lining up with TRBD2. The CDR3 runs 16 residues. The V gene's germline CDR1 is MNHEY and CDR2 SMNVEV (reference sequence). V trimming: 8 bases; J trimming: 11 bases; junction bases outside the gene matches: 15. CDR3 region: CASGLPLAGGPHKQFF. The CDR3 DNA is TGTGCCAGCGGCCTTCCACTAGCGGGAGGGCCGCATAAGCAGTTCTTC.

The CDR3 bases are TGTGCCAGTCGGACAGGGCCGAACACTGAAGCTTTCTTT. Translated: CASRTGPNTEAFF. The rearrangement joins TRBV19 to TRBJ1-1; 8 bases fit TRBD1. Germline V gives CDR1 LNHDA, CDR2 SQIVND (reference sequence). V shed 8 bases, J shed 1 base, and the junction held 3 bases outside the gene matches. The CDR3 has 13 amino acids.

The chain employs TRBV27 and TRBJ2-7; 13 nucleotides match TRBD2. V was pared by 5 bases and J by 3 bases, with 4 bases of the junction left unmatched. The germline V gene has CDR1 MNHEY and CDR2 SMNVEV (reference sequence). The CDR3 runs to 15 residues. CDR3 residues: CASSPGTSGIYEQYF. DNA of the CDR3: TGTGCCAGCAGTCCAGGGACTAGCGGGATCTACGAGCAGTACTTC.